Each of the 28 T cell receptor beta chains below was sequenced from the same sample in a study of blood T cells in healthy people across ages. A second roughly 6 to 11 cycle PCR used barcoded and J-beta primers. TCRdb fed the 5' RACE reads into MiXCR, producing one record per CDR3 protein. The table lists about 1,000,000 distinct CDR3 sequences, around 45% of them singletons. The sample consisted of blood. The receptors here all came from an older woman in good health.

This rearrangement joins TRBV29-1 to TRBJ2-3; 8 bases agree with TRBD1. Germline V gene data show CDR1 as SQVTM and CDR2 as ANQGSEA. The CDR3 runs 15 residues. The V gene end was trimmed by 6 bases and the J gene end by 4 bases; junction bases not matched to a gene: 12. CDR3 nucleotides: TGCAGCGTACCTCGGACAGGGCCCAACCCAGATACGCAGTATTTT. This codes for CSVPRTGPNPDTQYF.

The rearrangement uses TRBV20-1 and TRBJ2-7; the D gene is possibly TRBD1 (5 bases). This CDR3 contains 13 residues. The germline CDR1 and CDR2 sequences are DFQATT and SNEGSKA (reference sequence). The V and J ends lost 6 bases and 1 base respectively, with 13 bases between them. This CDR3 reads CSAPDGQSYEQYF. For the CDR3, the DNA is TGCAGTGCACCGGACGGACAATCCTACGAGCAGTACTTC.

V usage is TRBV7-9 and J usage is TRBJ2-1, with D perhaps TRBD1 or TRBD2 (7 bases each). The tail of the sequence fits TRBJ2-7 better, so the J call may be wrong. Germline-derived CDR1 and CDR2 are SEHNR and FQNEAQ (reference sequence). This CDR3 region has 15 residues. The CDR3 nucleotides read TGTGCCAGCAGGGCAGGGGGGGCACACTACAATGAGCAGTACTTC. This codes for CASRAGGAHYNEQYF.

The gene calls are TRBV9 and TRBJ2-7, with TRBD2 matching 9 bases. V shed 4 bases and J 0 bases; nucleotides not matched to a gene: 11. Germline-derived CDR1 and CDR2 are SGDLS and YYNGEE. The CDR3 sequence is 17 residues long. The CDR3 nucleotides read TGTGCCAGCAGCCCCCGTGATAGCGGGGGCAGCTCCTACGAGCAGTACTTC. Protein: CASSPRDSGGSSYEQYF.

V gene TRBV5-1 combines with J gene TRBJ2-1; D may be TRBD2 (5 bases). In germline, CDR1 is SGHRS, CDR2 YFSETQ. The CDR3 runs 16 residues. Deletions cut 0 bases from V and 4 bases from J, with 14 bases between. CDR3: CASSLAGPDSYNEQFF. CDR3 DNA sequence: TGCGCCAGCAGCTTGGCCGGTCCGGACTCATACAATGAGCAGTTCTTC.

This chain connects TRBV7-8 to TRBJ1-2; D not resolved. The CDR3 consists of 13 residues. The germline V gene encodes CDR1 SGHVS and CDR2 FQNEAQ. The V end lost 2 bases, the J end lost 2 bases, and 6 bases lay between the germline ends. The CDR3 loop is CASSLLVNYGYTF. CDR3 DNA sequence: TGTGCCAGCAGCTTACTCGTCAACTATGGCTACACCTTC. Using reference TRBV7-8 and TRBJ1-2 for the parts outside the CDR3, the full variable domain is GAGVSQSPRYKVAKRGQDVALRCDPISGHVSLFWYQQALGQGPEFLTYFQNEAQLDKSGLPSDRFFAERPEGSVSTLKIQRTQQEDSAVYLCASSLLVNYGYTFGSGTRLTVV.

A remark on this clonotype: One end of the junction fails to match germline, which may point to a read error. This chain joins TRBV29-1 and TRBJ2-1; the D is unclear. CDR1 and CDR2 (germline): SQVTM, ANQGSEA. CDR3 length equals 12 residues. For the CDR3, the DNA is TGCAGCGTTGAGGTCAGCAACAATGAGCGGTTCTTC. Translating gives CSVEVSNNERFF.

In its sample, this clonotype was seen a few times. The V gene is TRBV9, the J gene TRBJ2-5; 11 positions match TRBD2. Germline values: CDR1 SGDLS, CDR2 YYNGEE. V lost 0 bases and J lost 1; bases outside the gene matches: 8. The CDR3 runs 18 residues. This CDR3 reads CASSVATGTSGAQETQYF. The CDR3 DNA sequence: TGTGCCAGCAGCGTAGCTACGGGGACTAGCGGAGCCCAAGAGACCCAGTACTTC. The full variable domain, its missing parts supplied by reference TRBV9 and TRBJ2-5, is DSGVTQTPKHLITATGQRVTLRCSPRSGDLSVYWYQQSLDQGLQFLIQYYNGEERAKGNILERFSAQQFPDLHSELNLSSLELGDSALYFCASSVATGTSGAQETQYFGPGTRLLVL.

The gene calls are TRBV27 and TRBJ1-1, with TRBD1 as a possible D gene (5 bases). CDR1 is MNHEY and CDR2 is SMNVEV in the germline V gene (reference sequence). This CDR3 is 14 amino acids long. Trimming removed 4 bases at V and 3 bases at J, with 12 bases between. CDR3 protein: CASSWLGAYTEAFF. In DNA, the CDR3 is TGTGCCAGCAGTTGGTTAGGGGCCTACACTGAAGCTTTCTTT.

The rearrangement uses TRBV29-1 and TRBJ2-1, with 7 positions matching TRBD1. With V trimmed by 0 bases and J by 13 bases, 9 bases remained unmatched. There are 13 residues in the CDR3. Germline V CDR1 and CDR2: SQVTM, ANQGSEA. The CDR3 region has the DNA TGCAGCGTTGAAGAAAGCCAGGGGGAGACCCAGTTCTTC. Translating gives CSVEESQGETQFF.

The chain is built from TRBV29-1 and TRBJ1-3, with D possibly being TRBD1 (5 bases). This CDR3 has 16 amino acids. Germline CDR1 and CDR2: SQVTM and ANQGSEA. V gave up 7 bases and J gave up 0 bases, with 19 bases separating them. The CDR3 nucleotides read TGCAGCGCTAGGAGCTCGGGACCGAGCTCTGGAAACACCATATATTTT. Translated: CSARSSGPSSGNTIYF.

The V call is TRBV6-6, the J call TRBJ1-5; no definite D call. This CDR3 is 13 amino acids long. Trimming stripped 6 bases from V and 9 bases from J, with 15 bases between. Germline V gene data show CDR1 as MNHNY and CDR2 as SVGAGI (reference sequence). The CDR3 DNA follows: TGTGCCAGCAGAACCGACGGGAACTTGCCCCAGCATTTT. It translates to CASRTDGNLPQHF.

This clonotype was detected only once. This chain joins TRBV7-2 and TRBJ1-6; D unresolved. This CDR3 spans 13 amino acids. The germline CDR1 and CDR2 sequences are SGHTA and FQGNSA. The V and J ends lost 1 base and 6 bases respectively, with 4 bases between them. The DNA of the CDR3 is TGTGCCAGCAGCTTAGTTCCTAATTCACCCCTCCACTTT. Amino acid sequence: CASSLVPNSPLHF.

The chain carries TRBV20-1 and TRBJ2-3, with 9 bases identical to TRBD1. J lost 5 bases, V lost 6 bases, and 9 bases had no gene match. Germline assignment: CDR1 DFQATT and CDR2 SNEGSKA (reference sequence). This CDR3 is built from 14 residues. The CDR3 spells CSAQLGTGRDTQYF. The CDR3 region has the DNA TGCAGTGCCCAGTTGGGGACAGGGCGAGATACGCAGTATTTT.

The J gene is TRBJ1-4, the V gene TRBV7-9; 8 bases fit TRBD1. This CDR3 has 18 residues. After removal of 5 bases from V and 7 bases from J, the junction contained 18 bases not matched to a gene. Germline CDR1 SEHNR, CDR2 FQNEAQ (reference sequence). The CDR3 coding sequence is TGTGCCAGCAGCAGGCGGGACAGGCTGCTCGGTGTCCCTGAAAAACTGTTTTTT. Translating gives CASSRRDRLLGVPEKLFF.

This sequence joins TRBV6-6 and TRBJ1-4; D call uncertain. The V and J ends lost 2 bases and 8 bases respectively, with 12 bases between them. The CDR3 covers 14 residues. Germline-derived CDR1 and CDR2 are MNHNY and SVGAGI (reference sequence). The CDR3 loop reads CASSYGPRQEKLFF. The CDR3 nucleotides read TGTGCCAGCAGTTACGGACCTCGCCAGGAAAAACTGTTTTTT.

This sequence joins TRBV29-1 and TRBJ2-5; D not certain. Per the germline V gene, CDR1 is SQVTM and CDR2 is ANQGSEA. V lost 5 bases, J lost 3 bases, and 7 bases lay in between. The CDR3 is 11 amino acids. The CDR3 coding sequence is TGCAGCGTTACAGTGAAAGAGACCCAGTACTTC. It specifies CSVTVKETQYF.

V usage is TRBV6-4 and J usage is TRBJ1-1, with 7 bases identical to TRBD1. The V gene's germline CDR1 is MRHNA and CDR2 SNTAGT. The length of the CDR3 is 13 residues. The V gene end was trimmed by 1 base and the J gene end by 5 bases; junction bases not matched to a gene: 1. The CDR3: CASSDYRGTEAFF. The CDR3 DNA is TGTGCCAGCAGTGACTACAGGGGTACTGAAGCTTTCTTT.

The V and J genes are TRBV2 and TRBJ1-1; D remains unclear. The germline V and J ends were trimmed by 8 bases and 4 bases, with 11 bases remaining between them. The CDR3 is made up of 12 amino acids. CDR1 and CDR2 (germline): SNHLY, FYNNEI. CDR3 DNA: TGTGCCAGCCACTTGGGAGGCACTGAAGCTTTCTTT. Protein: CASHLGGTEAFF.

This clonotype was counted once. The chain's CDR3 is CASSHRESYNEQYF. The CDR3 DNA reads as TGTGCCAGCAGCCACCGGGAGTCCTACAATGAGCAGTACTTC. The rearrangement links TRBV11-1 to TRBJ2-7; tentatively, D is TRBD2 (6 bases). V was shortened by 5 bases and J by 7 bases, with 18 bases between the two germline ends. Germline V gives CDR1 SGHAT, CDR2 FQDESV (reference sequence). The CDR3 loop spans 14 amino acids.

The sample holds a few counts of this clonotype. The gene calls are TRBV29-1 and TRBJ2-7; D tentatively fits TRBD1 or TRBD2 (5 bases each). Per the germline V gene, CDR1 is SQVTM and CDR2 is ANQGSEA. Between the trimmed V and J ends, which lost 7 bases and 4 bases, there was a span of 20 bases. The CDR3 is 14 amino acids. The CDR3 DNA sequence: TGCAGCGCTGATGGGGGAGAAGGGGCATACGAGCAGTACTTC. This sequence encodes CSADGGEGAYEQYF.

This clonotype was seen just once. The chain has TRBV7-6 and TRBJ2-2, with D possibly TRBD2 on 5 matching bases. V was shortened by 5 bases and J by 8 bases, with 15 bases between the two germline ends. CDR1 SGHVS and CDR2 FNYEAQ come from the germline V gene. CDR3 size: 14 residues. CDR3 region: CASSHRLREGELFF. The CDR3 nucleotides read TGTGCCAGCAGCCATAGACTAAGAGAGGGGGAGCTGTTTTTT.

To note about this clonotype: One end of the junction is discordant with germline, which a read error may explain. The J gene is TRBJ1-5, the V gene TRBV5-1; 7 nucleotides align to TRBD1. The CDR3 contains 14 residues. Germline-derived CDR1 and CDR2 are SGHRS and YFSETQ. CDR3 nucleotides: TGTGCCAGCAGCTCCGGGACAGAGAATCAGCCCCAGCATTTT. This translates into CASSSGTENQPQHF.

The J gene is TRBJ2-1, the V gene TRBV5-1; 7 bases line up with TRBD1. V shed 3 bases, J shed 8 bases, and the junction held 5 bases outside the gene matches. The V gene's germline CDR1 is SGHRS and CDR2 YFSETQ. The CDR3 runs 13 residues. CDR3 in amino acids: CASSSLTGDEQFF. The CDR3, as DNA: TGCGCCAGCAGCTCATTAACAGGGGATGAGCAGTTCTTC.

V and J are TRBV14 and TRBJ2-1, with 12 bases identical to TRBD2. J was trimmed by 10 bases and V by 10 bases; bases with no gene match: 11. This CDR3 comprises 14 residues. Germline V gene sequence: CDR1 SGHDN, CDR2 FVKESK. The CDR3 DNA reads TGTGCCACCGGACTAGCGGGGCCGTCCAGAGAGCAGTTCTTC. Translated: CATGLAGPSREQFF.

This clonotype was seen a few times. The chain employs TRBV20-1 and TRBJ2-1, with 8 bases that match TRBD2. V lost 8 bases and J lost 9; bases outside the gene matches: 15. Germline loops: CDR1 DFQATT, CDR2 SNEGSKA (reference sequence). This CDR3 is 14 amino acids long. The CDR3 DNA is TGCAGTCTCGAAGAGGCTAGCGGGTCACCTGAGCAGTTCTTC. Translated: CSLEEASGSPEQFF.

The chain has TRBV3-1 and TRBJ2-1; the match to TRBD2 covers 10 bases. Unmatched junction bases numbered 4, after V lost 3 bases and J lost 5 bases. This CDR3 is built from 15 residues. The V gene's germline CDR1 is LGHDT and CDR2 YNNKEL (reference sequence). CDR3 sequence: CASSHGAGGHNEQFF. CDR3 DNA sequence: TGTGCCAGCAGCCATGGAGCGGGAGGGCACAATGAGCAGTTCTTC.

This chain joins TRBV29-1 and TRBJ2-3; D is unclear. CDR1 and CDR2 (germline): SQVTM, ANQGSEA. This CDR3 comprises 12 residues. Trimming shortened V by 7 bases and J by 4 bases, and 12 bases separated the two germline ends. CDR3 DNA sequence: TGCAGCGCAGACCAGAACGCAGATACGCAGTATTTT. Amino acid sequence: CSADQNADTQYF.